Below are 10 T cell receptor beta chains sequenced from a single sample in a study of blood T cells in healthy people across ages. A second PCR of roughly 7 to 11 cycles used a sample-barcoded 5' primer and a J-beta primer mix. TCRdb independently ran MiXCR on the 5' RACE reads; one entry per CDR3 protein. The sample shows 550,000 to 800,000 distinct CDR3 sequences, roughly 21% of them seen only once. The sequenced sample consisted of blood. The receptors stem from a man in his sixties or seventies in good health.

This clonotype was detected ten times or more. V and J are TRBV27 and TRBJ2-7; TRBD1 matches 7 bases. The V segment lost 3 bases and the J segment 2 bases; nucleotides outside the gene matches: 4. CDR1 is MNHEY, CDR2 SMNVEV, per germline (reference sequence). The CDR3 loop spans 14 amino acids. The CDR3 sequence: CASSLRQGPYEQYF. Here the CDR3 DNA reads TGTGCCAGCAGTTTGAGACAGGGACCCTACGAGCAGTACTTC.

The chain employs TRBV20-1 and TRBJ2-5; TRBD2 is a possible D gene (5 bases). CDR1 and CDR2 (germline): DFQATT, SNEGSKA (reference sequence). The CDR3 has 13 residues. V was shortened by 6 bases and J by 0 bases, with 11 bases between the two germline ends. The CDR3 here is CSAGRGNQETQYF. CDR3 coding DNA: TGCAGTGCCGGACGGGGTAACCAAGAGACCCAGTACTTC.

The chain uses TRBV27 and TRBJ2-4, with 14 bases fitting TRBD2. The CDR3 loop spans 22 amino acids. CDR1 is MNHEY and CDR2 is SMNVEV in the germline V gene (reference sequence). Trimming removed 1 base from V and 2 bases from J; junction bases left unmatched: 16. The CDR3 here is CASSLFAPGTSGSRGTKNIQYF. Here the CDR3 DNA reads TGTGCCAGCAGTTTATTCGCTCCCGGGACTAGCGGGAGTAGAGGAACCAAAAACATTCAGTACTTC.

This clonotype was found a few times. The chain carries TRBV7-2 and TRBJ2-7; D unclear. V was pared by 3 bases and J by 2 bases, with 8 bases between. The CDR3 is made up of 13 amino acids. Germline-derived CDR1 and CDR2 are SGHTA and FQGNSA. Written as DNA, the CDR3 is TGTGCCAGCAGCTTGGTGGACCCCTACGAGCAGTACTTC. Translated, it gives CASSLVDPYEQYF.

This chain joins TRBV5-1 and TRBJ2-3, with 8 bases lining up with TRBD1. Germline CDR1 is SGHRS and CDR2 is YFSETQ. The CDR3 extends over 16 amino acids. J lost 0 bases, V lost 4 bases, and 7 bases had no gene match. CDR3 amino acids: CASSVDRGSSTDTQYF. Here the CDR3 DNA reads TGCGCCAGCAGCGTTGACAGGGGCTCTAGCACAGATACGCAGTATTTT.

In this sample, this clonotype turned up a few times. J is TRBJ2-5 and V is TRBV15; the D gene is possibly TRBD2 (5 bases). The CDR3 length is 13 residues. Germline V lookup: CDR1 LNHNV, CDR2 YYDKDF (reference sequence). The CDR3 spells CALRARGQETQYF. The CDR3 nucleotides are TGTGCTCTCCGCGCACGGGGCCAAGAGACCCAGTACTTC.

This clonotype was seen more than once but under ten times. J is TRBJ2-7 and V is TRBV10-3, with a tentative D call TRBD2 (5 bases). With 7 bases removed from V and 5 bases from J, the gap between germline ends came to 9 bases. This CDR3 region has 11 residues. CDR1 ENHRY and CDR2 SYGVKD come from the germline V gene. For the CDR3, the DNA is TGTGCCATCACCAACGGGAACGAGCAGTACTTC. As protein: CAITNGNEQYF.

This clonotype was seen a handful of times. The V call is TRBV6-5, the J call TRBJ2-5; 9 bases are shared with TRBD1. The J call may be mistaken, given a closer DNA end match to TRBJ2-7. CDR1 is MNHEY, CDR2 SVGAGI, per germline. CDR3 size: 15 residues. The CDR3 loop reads CASSQPGQGPYEQYF. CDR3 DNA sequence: TGTGCCAGCAGTCAACCGGGACAGGGCCCCTACGAGCAGTACTTC.

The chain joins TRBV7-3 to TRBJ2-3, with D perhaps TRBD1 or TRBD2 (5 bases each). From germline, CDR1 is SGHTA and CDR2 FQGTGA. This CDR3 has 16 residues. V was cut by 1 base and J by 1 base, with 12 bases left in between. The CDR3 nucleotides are TGTGCCAGCAGCTTAAGCATCGGGGCCCGCACAGATACGCAGTATTTT. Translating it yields CASSLSIGARTDTQYF.

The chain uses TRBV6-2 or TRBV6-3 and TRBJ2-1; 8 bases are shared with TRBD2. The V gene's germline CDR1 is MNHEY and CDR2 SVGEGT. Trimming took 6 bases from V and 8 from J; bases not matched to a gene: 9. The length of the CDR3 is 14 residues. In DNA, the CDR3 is TGTGCCAGCAGCCGTCAGCGGGAGTCTTATGAGCAGTTCTTC. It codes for CASSRQRESYEQFF.